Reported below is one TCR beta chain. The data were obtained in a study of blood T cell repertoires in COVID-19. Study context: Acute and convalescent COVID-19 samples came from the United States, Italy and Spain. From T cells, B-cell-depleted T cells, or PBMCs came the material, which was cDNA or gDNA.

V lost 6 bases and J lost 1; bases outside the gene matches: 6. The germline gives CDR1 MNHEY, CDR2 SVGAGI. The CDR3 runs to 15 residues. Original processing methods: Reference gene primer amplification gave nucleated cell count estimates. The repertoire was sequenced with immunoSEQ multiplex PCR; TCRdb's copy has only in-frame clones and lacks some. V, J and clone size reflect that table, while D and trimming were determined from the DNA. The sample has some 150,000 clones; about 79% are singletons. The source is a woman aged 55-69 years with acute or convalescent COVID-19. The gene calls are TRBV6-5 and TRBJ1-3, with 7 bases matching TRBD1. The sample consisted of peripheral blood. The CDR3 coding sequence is TGTGCCAGCAGCCTCACAGGGGAATCTGGAAACACCATATATTTT. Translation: CASSLTGESGNTIYF.